This TCR beta chain was identified during a study of memory CD4+ T cells and cytomegalovirus serostatus. Study outcomes and limitations: CD4+ memory repertoires contained about two fifths of the 164 reported CMV TCRbeta sequences. Median bootstrapped AUC for CMV status was approximately 0.94 originally, less than 0.93 US-trained.

As concerns this clone: As yet, its antigen is unknown. This sample includes further DNA sequences coding for the same CDR3.

Trimming took off 3 bases at V and 1 base at J, with 5 bases between the two ends. The CDR3 is made up of 13 amino acids. Germline assignment: CDR1 SGHTA and CDR2 FQGNSA. Single viable CD3+CD4+CD8-CD45RO+ cells were sorted as the memory CD4+ T cells. Produced via immunoSEQ multiplex PCR; TCRdb's table is partial and in-frame only. The sample lists 25,000 to 40,000 clones, roughly 80% occurring once. What was sequenced was memory CD4+ T cells from blood. The clonotype was recovered from an adult in good health and CMV-seronegative. Some clones in this sample may be carry-over from other donors' samples. V gene TRBV7-2 combines with J gene TRBJ2-3; D not resolved. The DNA for the CDR3 is TGTGCCAGCAGCTTGGTAGGCACAGATACGCAGTATTTT. As protein: CASSLVGTDTQYF.